This TCR beta chain was identified during a study of STAT5B mutations in CD4+ large granular lymphocyte leukemia. The survey-level immunoSEQ assay was used. The assay was immunoSEQ multiplex PCR, and TCRdb's table has in-frame clones only and misses some. The sample gives about 31,000 clones, around 90% of which show up once; 0.41% is in the top ten. This clone is a singleton in its sample. What it recognizes is unknown. Study findings and constraints: 8/27 top patient clones versus 2/35 control clones were TRBV06-family. Main leukemic clonotypes were patient-specific, but roughly 23% appeared at low frequency elsewhere.

The V gene lost 5 bases and the J gene lost 10 bases, with 14 bases spanning the gap. The germline V gene has CDR1 LNHDA and CDR2 SQIVND (reference sequence). This CDR3 contains 13 residues. The receptor's source is a human donor in good health. Sequencing was performed on CD4+ T cells from blood buffy coats. This chain links TRBV19 with TRBJ1-4; no clear D gene. The CDR3 sequence is CASSVTAFVKLFF. In DNA, the CDR3 is TGTGCCAGTAGTGTTACAGCCTTCGTAAAACTGTTTTTT. Variable domain in full (rest from reference TRBV19 and TRBJ1-4): DGGITQSPKYLFRKEGQNVTLSCEQNLNHDAMYWYRQDPGQGLRLIYYSQIVNDFQKGDIAEGYSVSREKKESFPLTVTSAQKNPTAFYLCASSVTAFVKLFFGSGTQLSVL.